This TCR beta chain was sequenced for a study of blood T cells in healthy people across ages. No fewer than 7 million PBMCs went into each sample. The table lists this clonotype with a few counts. The CDR3 is 11 amino acids. Germline CDR1 and CDR2: DFQATT and SNEGSKA (reference sequence). Between the trimmed V and J ends, which lost 3 bases and 4 bases, there was a span of 5 bases. Next came a second PCR, run for about 7 to 12 cycles, which used a sample-barcoded 5' primer along with a J-beta primer mix. TCRdb reprocessed the 5' RACE reads via MiXCR and lists one record per CDR3 protein. Of over 700,000 distinct CDR3 sequences detected, around a quarter appear once; the ten largest clones hold 8% to 10%. This same sample was also taken into another study, of T cells of mothers and their children. From that paper: Researchers put all of the extracted RNA into cDNA synthesis, using roughly 1.5 ug per 15 ul. A slight, non-significant increase in overlap was found for related mother-child pairs relative to unrelated pairs. No clone of persistent microchimeric T cells was detected.

This chain uses TRBV20-1 with TRBJ2-3; D remains ambiguous. The receptor was derived from a boy younger than 18 in good health. Sequencing was done on a sample of blood. The CDR3 loop reads CSASVSDTQYF. In DNA, the CDR3 is TGCAGTGCTAGTGTTTCAGATACGCAGTATTTT.